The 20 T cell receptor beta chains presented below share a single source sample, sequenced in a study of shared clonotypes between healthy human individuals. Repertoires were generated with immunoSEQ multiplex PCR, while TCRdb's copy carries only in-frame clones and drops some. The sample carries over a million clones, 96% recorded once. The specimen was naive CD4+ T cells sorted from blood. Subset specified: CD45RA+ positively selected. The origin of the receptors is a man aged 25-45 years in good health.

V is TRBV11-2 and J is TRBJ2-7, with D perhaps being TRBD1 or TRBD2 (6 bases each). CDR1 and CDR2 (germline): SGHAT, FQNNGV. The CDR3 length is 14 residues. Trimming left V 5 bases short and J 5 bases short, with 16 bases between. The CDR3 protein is CASSPRRGKDEQYF. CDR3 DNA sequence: TGTGCCAGCAGCCCCCGGAGGGGGAAGGACGAGCAGTACTTC.

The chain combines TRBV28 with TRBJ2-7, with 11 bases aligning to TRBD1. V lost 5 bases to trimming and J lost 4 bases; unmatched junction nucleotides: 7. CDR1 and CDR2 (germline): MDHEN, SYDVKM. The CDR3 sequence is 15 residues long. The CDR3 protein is CASSEAGTGGYEQYF. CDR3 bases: TGTGCCAGCAGTGAGGCCGGGACAGGGGGTTACGAGCAGTACTTC.

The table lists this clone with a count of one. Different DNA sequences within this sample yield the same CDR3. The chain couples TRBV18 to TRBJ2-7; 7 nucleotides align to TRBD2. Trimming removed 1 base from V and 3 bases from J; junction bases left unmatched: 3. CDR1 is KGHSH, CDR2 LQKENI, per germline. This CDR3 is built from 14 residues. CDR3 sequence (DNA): TGTGCCAGCTCACCACGGGAGGGCTTCTACGAGCAGTACTTC. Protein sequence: CASSPREGFYEQYF.

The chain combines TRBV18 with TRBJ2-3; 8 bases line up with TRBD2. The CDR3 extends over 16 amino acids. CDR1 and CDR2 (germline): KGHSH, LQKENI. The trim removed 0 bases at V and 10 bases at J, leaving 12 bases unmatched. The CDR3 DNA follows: TGTGCCAGCTCACCACCGGGACTAGTCCCAGTTGGTGCGCAGTATTTT. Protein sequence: CASSPPGLVPVGAQYF.

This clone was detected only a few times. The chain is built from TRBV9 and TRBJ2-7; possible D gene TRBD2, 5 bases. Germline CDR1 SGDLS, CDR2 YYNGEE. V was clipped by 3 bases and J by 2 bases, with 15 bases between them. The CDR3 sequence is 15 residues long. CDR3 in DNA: TGTGCCAGCAGCGAGGGAATAGGGAGAACCTACGAGCAGTACTTC. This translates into CASSEGIGRTYEQYF.

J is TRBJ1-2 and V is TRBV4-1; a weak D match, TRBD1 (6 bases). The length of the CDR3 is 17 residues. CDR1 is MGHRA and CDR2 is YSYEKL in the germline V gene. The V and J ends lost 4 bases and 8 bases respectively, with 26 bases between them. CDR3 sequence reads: CASSPSDSLRTVGGYTF. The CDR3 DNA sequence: TGCGCCAGCAGCCCTTCCGACTCCCTTAGGACAGTTGGCGGCTACACCTTC.

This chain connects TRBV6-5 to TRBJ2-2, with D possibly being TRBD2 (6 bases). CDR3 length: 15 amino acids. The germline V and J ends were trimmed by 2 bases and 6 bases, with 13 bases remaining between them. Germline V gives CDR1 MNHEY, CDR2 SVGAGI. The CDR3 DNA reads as TGTGCCAGCAGTTACGGGAGGAAAGGGGCCGGGGAGCTGTTTTTT. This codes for CASSYGRKGAGELFF.

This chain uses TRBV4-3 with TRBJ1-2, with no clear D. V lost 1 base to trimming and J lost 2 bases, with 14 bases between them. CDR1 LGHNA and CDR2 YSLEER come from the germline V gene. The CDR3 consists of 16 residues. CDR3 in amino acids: CASSQVGSRQNYGYTF. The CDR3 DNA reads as TGCGCCAGCAGCCAAGTCGGGTCGCGGCAGAACTATGGCTACACCTTC.

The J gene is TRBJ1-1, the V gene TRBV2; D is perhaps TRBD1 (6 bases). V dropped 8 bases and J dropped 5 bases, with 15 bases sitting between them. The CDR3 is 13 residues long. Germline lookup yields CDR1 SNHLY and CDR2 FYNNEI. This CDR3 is CASEGHRVTEAFF. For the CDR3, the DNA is TGTGCCAGCGAGGGACACAGGGTTACTGAAGCTTTCTTT.

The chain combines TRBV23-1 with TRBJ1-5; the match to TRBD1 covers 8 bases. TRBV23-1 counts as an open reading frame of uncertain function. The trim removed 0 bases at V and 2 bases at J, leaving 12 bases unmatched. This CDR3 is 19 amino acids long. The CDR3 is CASSQSPGGQERGNQPQHF. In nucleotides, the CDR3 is TGCGCCAGCAGTCAATCTCCCGGGGGACAGGAACGGGGCAATCAGCCCCAGCATTTT.

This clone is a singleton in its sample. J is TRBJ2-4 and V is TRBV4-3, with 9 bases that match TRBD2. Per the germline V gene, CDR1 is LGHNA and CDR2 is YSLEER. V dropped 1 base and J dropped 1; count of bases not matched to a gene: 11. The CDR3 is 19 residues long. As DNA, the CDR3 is TGCGCCAGCAGCCAAGTATTAGCGGGAGCCTCGGGGGCCAAAAACATTCAGTACTTC. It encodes CASSQVLAGASGAKNIQYF.

The CDR3 spells CASSRLTGGPQETQYF. The CDR3 DNA is TGCGCCAGCAGCCGTTTAACGGGAGGTCCCCAAGAGACCCAGTACTTC. This sequence joins TRBV5-1 and TRBJ2-5; TRBD2 aligns across 7 bases. CDR3 length equals 16 residues. V lost 4 bases, J lost 1 base, and 10 bases stayed unmatched. CDR1 SGHRS and CDR2 YFSETQ come from the germline V gene.

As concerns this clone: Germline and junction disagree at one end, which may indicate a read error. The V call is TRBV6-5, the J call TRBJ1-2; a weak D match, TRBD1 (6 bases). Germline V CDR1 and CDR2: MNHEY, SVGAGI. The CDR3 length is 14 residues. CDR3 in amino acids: CTSSYSTGPGGYTF. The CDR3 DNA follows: TGTACCAGCAGTTACTCAACAGGGCCCGGGGGCTACACCTTC.

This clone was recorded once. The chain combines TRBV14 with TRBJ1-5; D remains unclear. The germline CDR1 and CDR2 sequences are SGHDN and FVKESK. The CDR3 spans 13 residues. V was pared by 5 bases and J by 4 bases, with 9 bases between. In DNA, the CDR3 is TGTGCCAGCAGCTCCGACTCTAATCAGCCCCAGCATTTT. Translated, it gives CASSSDSNQPQHF.

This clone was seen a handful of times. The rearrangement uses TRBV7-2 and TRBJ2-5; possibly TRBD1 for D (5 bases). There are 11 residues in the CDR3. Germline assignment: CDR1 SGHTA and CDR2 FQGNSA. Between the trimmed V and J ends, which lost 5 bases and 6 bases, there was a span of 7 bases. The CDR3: CASSQGQTQYF. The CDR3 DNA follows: TGTGCCAGCAGCCAGGGTCAGACCCAGTACTTC.

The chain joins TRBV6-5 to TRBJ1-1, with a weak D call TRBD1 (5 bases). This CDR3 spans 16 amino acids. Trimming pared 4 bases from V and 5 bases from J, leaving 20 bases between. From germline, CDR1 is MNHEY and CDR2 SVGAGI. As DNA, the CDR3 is TGTGCCAGCAGTTCCCCTTCGGGAGGGGTTAGGACTGAAGCTTTCTTT. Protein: CASSSPSGGVRTEAFF.

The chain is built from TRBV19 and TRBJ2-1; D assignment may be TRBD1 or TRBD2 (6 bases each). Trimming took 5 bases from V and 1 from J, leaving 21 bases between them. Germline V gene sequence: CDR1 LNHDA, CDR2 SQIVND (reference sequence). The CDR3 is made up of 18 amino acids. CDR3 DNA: TGTGCCAGTAGTTTGTTTGGTGGAGGGGGACATTCCTACAATGAGCAGTTCTTC. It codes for CASSLFGGGGHSYNEQFF.

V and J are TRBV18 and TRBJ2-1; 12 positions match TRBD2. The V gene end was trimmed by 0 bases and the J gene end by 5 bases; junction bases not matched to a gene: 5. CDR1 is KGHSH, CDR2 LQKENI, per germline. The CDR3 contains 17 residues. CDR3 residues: CASSPPTSGRTHNEQFF. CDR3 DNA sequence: TGTGCCAGCTCACCACCAACTAGCGGGAGGACACACAATGAGCAGTTCTTC. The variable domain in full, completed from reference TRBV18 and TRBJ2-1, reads NAGVMQNPRHLVRRRGQEARLRCSPMKGHSHVYWYRQLPEEGLKFMVYLQKENIIDESGMPKERFSAEFPKEGPSILRIQQVVRGDSAAYFCASSPPTSGRTHNEQFFGPGTRLTVL.

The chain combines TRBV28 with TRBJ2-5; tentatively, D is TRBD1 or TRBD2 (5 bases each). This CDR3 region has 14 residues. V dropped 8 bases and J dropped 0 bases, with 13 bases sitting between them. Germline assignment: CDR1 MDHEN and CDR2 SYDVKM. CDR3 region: CASAPGTHQETQYF. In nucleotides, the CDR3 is TGTGCCAGCGCGCCCGGGACCCACCAAGAGACCCAGTACTTC.

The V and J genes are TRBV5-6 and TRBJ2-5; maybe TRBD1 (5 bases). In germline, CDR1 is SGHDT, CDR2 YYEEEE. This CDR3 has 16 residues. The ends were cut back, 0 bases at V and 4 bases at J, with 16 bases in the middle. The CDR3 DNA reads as TGTGCCAGCAGCTTGGAGGGCGCAGGGTGGGGAGAGACCCAGTACTTC. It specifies CASSLEGAGWGETQYF.